These T cell receptor beta chains were read from a single sample in a study of blood T cell repertoires in COVID-19. Generated by immunoSEQ multiplex PCR, the TCRdb table keeps only in-frame clones and is missing some. The sample shows some 350,000 clones, 90% to 95% of them seen only once. Material: peripheral blood. These receptor sequences come from a woman younger than 35 who had recovered from COVID-19. The conserved cysteine and the conserved F or W are not part of the CDR3 here.

v_call,cdr3_length,cdr3_aa
TRBV5-1,15,ASSESSGSIGTGELF
TRBV24-1,13,ATSDTGDSGNTIY
TRBV27,11,ASSPTRGETQY
TRBV5-1,16,ASSLGPWADTFQETQY
TRBV5-4,13,ASSFQGQGESGYT
TRBV24-1,15,ATSDTSEPVIWNEQF
TRBV6-5,11,ASSRQSDYGYT
TRBV5-8,13,ASSLGARRLTEAF
TRBV20-1,13,SASHYSPQVQPQH
TRBV9,13,ASSAGLAGANEQF
TRBV21-1,16,ASSRNRTGFFKGYGYT
TRBV7-2,12,ASSLSTEIQPQH
TRBV5-4,14,ASSSYGLAGAGELF
TRBV6-5,14,ASSYATGVKYTEAF
TRBV18,13,ASLPGTINTDTQY
TRBV3-1/TRBV3-2,13,ASSFGYLNTGELF